The clone carrying this T cell receptor beta chain has just a few counts. Via MiXCR, TCRdb re-called the 5' RACE reads, giving one row per CDR3 protein. The data hold roughly 500,000 distinct CDR3 sequences, with 20% to 25% observed a single time. This record belongs to a study of identical twins. V was clipped by 1 base and J by 1 base; unmatched bases: 5. CDR1 SGHTA and CDR2 FQGNSA come from the germline V gene. CDR3 length: 16 residues. This same sample was also taken into another study, of T cells expressing NK-cell markers.

The sequence derives from a woman aged 18-29 years in good health. The specimen sequenced was CD4+ T cells sorted from blood. J is TRBJ1-1 and V is TRBV7-2; TRBD1 aligns across 8 bases. CDR3 DNA: TGTGCCAGCAGCTTAGTGGGTACAGGGGGGAACACTGAAGCTTTCTTT. This sequence encodes CASSLVGTGGNTEAFF. The variable domain in full, with the rest retrieved from reference TRBV7-2 and TRBJ1-1, is GAGVSQSPSNKVTEKGKDVELRCDPISGHTALYWYRQSLGQGLEFLIYFQGNSAPDKSGLPSDRFSAERTGGSVSTLTIQRTQQEDSAVYLCASSLVGTGGNTEAFFGQGTRLTVV.